This T cell receptor beta chain was retrieved from a study of shared clonotypes between healthy human individuals. Points from the study as a whole: Rarefaction exposed incomplete sorted-subset sequencing despite large depth.

Trimming left V 4 bases short and J 8 bases short, with 14 bases between. The germline CDR1 and CDR2 sequences are MNHNS and SASEGT. There are 14 residues in the CDR3. Worth noting for this clone: Its antigen remains unknown.

Assay used: immunoSEQ multiplex PCR; TCRdb lists only in-frame clones, some missing. Of 780,000 or so clones in the sample, 55% to 75% were seen once. The V gene is TRBV6-1, the J gene TRBJ1-4; D gene ambiguous. This clonotype was obtained from a woman aged 25 to 39 in good health. Sequencing input: memory CD4+ T cells sorted from blood. Regarding subset: CD45RA-negative fraction. DNA of the CDR3: TGTGCCAGCAGTGTCAAGCTACCGGGGGAAAAACTGTTTTTT. Protein sequence: CASSVKLPGEKLFF.